This paragraph covers one T cell receptor beta chain sequence. This entry belongs to a study of blood T cell repertoires in COVID-19. Trimming took 5 bases from V and 7 from J, leaving 21 bases between them. CDR1 MDHEN and CDR2 SYDVKM come from the germline V gene. The CDR3 loop spans 16 amino acids. In the study's own analysis: How many nucleated cells were present was estimated from reference gene primer amplification. The table came from immunoSEQ multiplex PCR; TCRdb's copy has only in-frame clones and leaves some out. V, J and clone size are taken as reported in that table, and D and trimming were inferred from the DNA itself. The sample carries some 58,000 clones, more than 75% recorded once.

The source of this sequence is a man aged 45-65 years with active COVID-19. The chain combines TRBV28 with TRBJ1-5; D is possibly TRBD1 (6 bases). The sequencing input was peripheral blood. The CDR3 sequence is CASSIRGSAGVQPQHF. The CDR3 coding sequence is TGTGCCAGCAGTATTAGGGGGTCGGCAGGGGTCCAGCCCCAGCATTTT.